A selection of T cell receptor beta chains follows, all from one sample in a study of blood T cells in healthy people across ages. TCRdb fed the 5' RACE reads into MiXCR, producing one record per CDR3 protein. The sample lists around 990,000 distinct CDR3 sequences, roughly two fifths occurring once. The specimen was blood. The receptors originated from a young man in good health. CDR3s include the opening cysteine and the closing phenylalanine or tryptophan. A D gene is named only where the DNA matches it firmly. A row's size may be missing; if present it is once, few, many or a size class.

cdr3_nt | cdr3_aa | clone_size | d_call | j_call | v_call
TGTGCCAGCAGCTTAGGCGGGGGGGCATTTGGTGAGCAGTTCTTC | CASSLGGGAFGEQFF | once | TRBD2 | TRBJ2-1 | TRBV11-2
TGCGCCAGCAGCCAACAGGAGACCCAGTTCTTC | CASSQQETQFF | . | . | TRBJ2-1 | TRBV5-1
TGTGCCAGCAGCGCCGGTGGGAGCTCCTACAATGAGCAGTTCTTC | CASSAGGSSYNEQFF | few | . | TRBJ2-1 | TRBV5-6
TGCGCCAGCAGCCAAGCAACAGGGTACACTGAAGCTTTCTTT | CASSQATGYTEAFF | . | . | TRBJ1-1 | TRBV4-3
TGCGCCAGCAGCCAAGAGGGGGAAGGCGGGACTGAAGCTTTCTTT | CASSQEGEGGTEAFF | . | . | TRBJ1-1 | TRBV4-1
TGTGCCAGCAGGTCCGGTACCAATTCACCCCTCCACTTT | CASRSGTNSPLHF | few | . | TRBJ1-6 | TRBV12-3/TRBV12-4
TGTGCTAGTGGTTTGGTAGTCAGTGACAGGGACAGCAATGAGCAGTTCTTC | CASGLVVSDRDSNEQFF | . | TRBD1 | TRBJ2-1 | TRBV12-5
TGCGCCAGCAGCTTGGAGGGAGTTCCCTACTATGGCTACACCTTC | CASSLEGVPYYGYTF | few | . | TRBJ1-2 | TRBV5-1
TGTGCCAGCAGTTTATGGCTTGACTCCTACAATGAGCAGTTCTTC | CASSLWLDSYNEQFF | . | . | TRBJ2-1 | TRBV12-3/TRBV12-4
TGCGCCAGCAACCAATTAAAAGCTAACTATGGCTACACCTTC | CASNQLKANYGYTF | . | . | TRBJ1-2 | TRBV4-1
TGCAGCGTTGTGATCCCAGAGACCCAGTACTTC | CSVVIPETQYF | . | . | TRBJ2-5 | TRBV29-1
TGCGTCAGCGCTGGGGGCAGCAGCACAGACACGCAGTATTTT | CVSAGGSSTDTQYF | once | . | TRBJ2-3 | TRBV5-1
TGTGCCAGCAGTGCGGACAGGGGCGACTCTGGGGCCAACGTCCTGACTTTC | CASSADRGDSGANVLTF | . | TRBD1 | TRBJ2-6 | TRBV6-1
TGTGCCAGCAGCGGGACGACAGACCCTAGCACAGATACGCAGTATTTT | CASSGTTDPSTDTQYF | . | . | TRBJ2-3 | TRBV9
TGTGCCAGCAGCTTCCAGGGAAGGGTATCCGTCTATGGCTACACCTTC | CASSFQGRVSVYGYTF | few | . | TRBJ1-2 | TRBV7-2